What follows are 29 T cell receptor beta chains derived from one specimen sequenced in a study of lymphopenia after photon versus proton radiotherapy. TCRdb's table, derived via immunoSEQ multiplex PCR, lists solely in-frame clones and lacks some. This sample has about 37,000 clones, with more than 70% found just once. Specimen: peripheral blood, collected from a patient treated with photon-based radiotherapy. The source is a man over 45 with gastric cancer.

The chain recombines TRBV15 with TRBJ1-1; D unclear. Per germline, CDR1 LNHNV and CDR2 YYDKDF (reference sequence). The CDR3 totals 15 residues. Deletions cut 1 base from V and 1 base from J, with 10 bases between. The CDR3 is CATSRGRTPNTEAFF. Here the CDR3 DNA reads TGTGCCACCAGCAGAGGAAGGACCCCGAACACTGAAGCTTTCTTT.

The gene calls are TRBV19 and TRBJ2-7, with TRBD1 identical over 12 bases. Germline V gives CDR1 LNHDA, CDR2 SQIVND (reference sequence). This CDR3 spans 14 amino acids. V shed 4 bases, J shed 4 bases, and the junction held 2 bases outside the gene matches. The CDR3 coding sequence is TGTGCCAGTAGTAGGGGACAGGGGGCGTACGAGCAGTACTTC. Amino acid sequence: CASSRGQGAYEQYF.

The chain recombines TRBV5-1 with TRBJ2-2; D tentatively fits TRBD1 or TRBD2 (6 bases each). Germline V gene data show CDR1 as SGHRS and CDR2 as YFSETQ. This CDR3 has 14 residues. V was trimmed by 3 bases and J by 6 bases, leaving 12 bases between them. This chain's CDR3 is CASSSEGGAGELFF. CDR3 DNA sequence: TGCGCCAGCAGCTCTGAGGGGGGAGCCGGGGAGCTGTTTTTT.

V gene TRBV14 combines with J gene TRBJ2-3; tentatively, D is TRBD2 (5 bases). CDR1 is SGHDN, CDR2 FVKESK, per germline. V lost 1 base and J 4 bases, leaving 15 bases between the germline ends. CDR3 length: 16 residues. Here the CDR3 DNA reads TGTGCCAGCAGCCAAGCCACTAGTTTCGGCGCAGATACGCAGTATTTT. Protein: CASSQATSFGADTQYF. Full variable domain (rest looked up from reference TRBV14 and TRBJ2-3): EAGVTQFPSHSVIEKGQTVTLRCDPISGHDNLYWYRRVMGKEIKFLLHFVKESKQDESGMPNNRFLAERTGGTYSTLKVQPAELEDSGVYFCASSQATSFGADTQYFGPGTRLTVL.

V is TRBV7-9 and J is TRBJ1-3; 8 bases are a match to TRBD1. CDR1 is SEHNR and CDR2 is FQNEAQ in the germline V gene (reference sequence). This CDR3 is built from 17 residues. The V segment lost 6 bases and the J segment 1 base; nucleotides outside the gene matches: 11. The CDR3 reads CASRPRTGRGSGNTIYF. The CDR3 region has the DNA TGTGCCAGCAGACCCCGGACAGGGCGGGGGTCTGGAAACACCATATATTTT. Using reference TRBV7-9 and TRBJ1-3 for the parts outside the CDR3, the full variable domain is DTGVSQNPRHKITKRGQNVTFRCDPISEHNRLYWYRQTLGQGPEFLTYFQNEAQLEKSRLLSDRFSAERPKGSFSTLEIQRTEQGDSAMYLCASRPRTGRGSGNTIYFGEGSWLTVV.

This clone appeared once. The rearrangement joins TRBV2 to TRBJ2-7; no definite D call. This CDR3 comprises 12 residues. Trimming pared 6 bases from V and 7 bases from J, leaving 13 bases between. The V gene's germline CDR1 is SNHLY and CDR2 FYNNEI. CDR3 bases: TGTGCCAGCAGCCAAAGGCGCGTTGAGCAGTACTTC. It is translated as CASSQRRVEQYF.

The chain couples TRBV21-1 to TRBJ2-6; the listed D gene, TRBD1, was not tested against the DNA. TRBV21-1 is flagged as a pseudogene. The CDR3 loop spans 24 amino acids. The CDR3 coding sequence is TGTGCCAGCAGCAAAGCGAGAGAGGGCAAGGGTACGACAGGGTCTTCCTCTGGGGCCAACGTCCTGACTTTC. Translation: CASSKAREGKGTTGSSSGANVLTF.

The gene calls are TRBV28 and TRBJ2-7; D uncertain. The V end lost 3 bases, the J end lost 0 bases, and 6 bases lay between the germline ends. CDR1 and CDR2 from the germline V gene are MDHEN and SYDVKM. This CDR3 has 13 amino acids. In nucleotides, the CDR3 is TGTGCCAGCAGTTTCCGGAGCTCCTACGAGCAGTACTTC. Its translation is CASSFRSSYEQYF.

This clone appeared once. This chain's CDR3 is CASSAGLVNTGELFF. The CDR3 DNA follows: TGTGCCAGTTCAGCAGGGTTAGTGAACACCGGGGAGCTGTTTTTT. This rearrangement joins TRBV19 to TRBJ2-2, with D possibly being TRBD1 (5 bases). CDR1 LNHDA and CDR2 SQIVND come from the germline V gene (reference sequence). The CDR3 spans 15 residues. V was clipped by 8 bases and J by 1 base, with 14 bases between them.

This clone has a handful of counts. The rearrangement uses TRBV4-1 and TRBJ2-7, with TRBD1 identical over 7 bases. V lost 7 bases and J lost 4; bases outside the gene matches: 7. Germline CDR1 is MGHRA and CDR2 is YSYEKL. CDR3 length: 13 amino acids. The CDR3 DNA follows: TGCGCCAGCAAAAAGGGGGCTGGGTACGAGCAGTACTTC. The encoded protein is CASKKGAGYEQYF.

V gene TRBV5-4 combines with J gene TRBJ2-1; 12 bases map to TRBD2. The CDR3 has 17 amino acids. The germline V gene has CDR1 SGHNT and CDR2 YYREEE (reference sequence). The junction had 10 bases not matched to a gene; V was cut back by 0 bases and J by 9 bases. The CDR3 DNA reads as TGTGCCAGCAGCTTGGCGAGACTAGCGGGAGAAATCGGTGAGCAGTTCTTC. As protein: CASSLARLAGEIGEQFF.

The chain is built from TRBV30 and TRBJ2-7, with TRBD1 matching 7 bases. The CDR3 is 13 amino acids. V trimming: 0 bases; J trimming: 10 bases; junction bases outside the gene matches: 9. Germline V CDR1 and CDR2: GTSNPN, SVGIG (reference sequence). The CDR3 DNA reads as TGTGCCTGGAGTGTAAGAGGGGGCAATCCCCAGTACTTC. Its protein is CAWSVRGGNPQYF.

V gene TRBV28 combines with J gene TRBJ2-7; D may be TRBD2 (5 bases). V lost 9 bases, J lost 0 bases, and 15 bases lay in between. Per the germline V gene, CDR1 is MDHEN and CDR2 is SYDVKM. The CDR3 sequence is 14 residues long. CDR3 DNA sequence: TGTGCCAGTAAACTAGGAGAGAGCTCCTACGAGCAGTACTTC. Amino acids: CASKLGESSYEQYF. The full variable domain, with the rest looked up from reference TRBV28 and TRBJ2-7, is DVKVTQSSRYLVKRTGEKVFLECVQDMDHENMFWYRQDPGLGLRLIYFSYDVKMKEKGDIPEGYSVSREKKERFSLILESASTNQTSMYLCASKLGESSYEQYFGPGTRLTVT.

The chain is built from TRBV7-8 and TRBJ2-5, with TRBD2 matching over 7 bases. With 5 bases clipped from V and 11 bases from J, the junction kept 11 bases outside the gene matches. Germline CDR1 is SGHVS and CDR2 is FQNEAQ. This CDR3 spans 13 amino acids. CDR3 amino acids: CASSPGAGREQYF. The CDR3 nucleotides read TGTGCCAGCAGCCCGGGAGCGGGGAGGGAGCAGTACTTC.

This clone was seen just once. V is TRBV10-1 and J is TRBJ2-7, with a possible D match to TRBD2 (5 bases). The germline V and J ends were trimmed by 2 bases and 5 bases, with 13 bases remaining between them. This CDR3 is 14 amino acids long. CDR1 and CDR2 from the germline V gene are WNHNN and SYGVQD (reference sequence). The CDR3 DNA sequence: TGCGCCAGCAGTGAGCAGCGGACGGCTAACGAGCAGTACTTC. Protein: CASSEQRTANEQYF.

The V gene is TRBV11-1, the J gene TRBJ1-1, with 9 bases fitting TRBD1. V trimming: 4 bases; J trimming: 3 bases; junction bases outside the gene matches: 6. The CDR3 has 15 residues. Germline V gene lookup returns CDR1 SGHAT and CDR2 FQDESV (reference sequence). CDR3 sequence reads: CASSSSGTGYTEAFF. For the CDR3, the DNA is TGTGCCAGCAGCTCGTCCGGGACAGGGTACACTGAAGCTTTCTTT.

The chain couples TRBV29-1 to TRBJ2-4, with TRBD2 matching over 7 bases. Germline V gives CDR1 SQVTM, CDR2 ANQGSEA. The length of the CDR3 is 14 residues. The ends lost 6 bases at V and 6 bases at J; junction bases unmatched: 11. CDR3 DNA: TGCAGCGTCCAAAGGGAGGGACGGCCAAACATTCAGTACTTC. This translates into CSVQREGRPNIQYF.

The chain is built from TRBV5-1 and TRBJ2-5; no clear D gene. This CDR3 has 12 residues. Germline loops: CDR1 SGHRS, CDR2 YFSETQ. Trimming removed 4 bases from V and 5 bases from J, with 9 bases in between. The CDR3 DNA follows: TGCGCCAGCAGCCCCCGTGGGGAGACCCAGTACTTC. Translating gives CASSPRGETQYF.

This sequence joins TRBV27 and TRBJ2-1; 9 bases fit TRBD2. Trimming cost V 5 bases and J 9 bases; bases outside gene matches: 8. CDR1 MNHEY and CDR2 SMNVEV come from the germline V gene (reference sequence). This CDR3 contains 14 residues. The DNA of the CDR3 is TGTGCCAGCAGTATCCCTAGCGGGACTCTTGAGCAGTTCTTC. It specifies CASSIPSGTLEQFF.

Turning to this clone: In the same sample, other DNA sequences code for this CDR3. V and J are TRBV5-1 and TRBJ1-5; a weak D match, TRBD1 (5 bases). The CDR3 has 15 residues. V dropped 0 bases and J dropped 2 bases, with 9 bases sitting between them. CDR1 and CDR2 (germline): SGHRS, YFSETQ. CDR3 residues: CASSLEGVGNQPQHF. For the CDR3, the DNA is TGCGCCAGCAGCTTGGAAGGGGTAGGCAATCAGCCCCAGCATTTT. The full variable domain, completed using reference TRBV5-1 and TRBJ1-5, is KAGVTQTPRYLIKTRGQQVTLSCSPISGHRSVSWYQQTPGQGLQFLFEYFSETQRNKGNFPGRFSGRQFSNSRSEMNVSTLELGDSALYLCASSLEGVGNQPQHFGDGTRLSIL.

This CDR3 is CASRDRGANQPQHF. The CDR3 DNA is TGTGCCAGCAGAGACAGGGGGGCTAATCAGCCCCAGCATTTT. V is TRBV6-5 and J is TRBJ1-5; 9 nucleotides match TRBD1. Germline CDR1 reads MNHEY; CDR2 reads SVGAGI. The CDR3 consists of 14 residues. With V trimmed by 6 bases and J by 4 bases, 4 bases remained unmatched.

This clone showed up just once. The V and J genes are TRBV20-1 and TRBJ2-7; the D gene is possibly TRBD2 (5 bases). V lost 3 bases to trimming and J lost 8 bases, with 11 bases between them. This CDR3 region has 11 residues. CDR1 and CDR2 from the germline V gene are DFQATT and SNEGSKA (reference sequence). In DNA, the CDR3 is TGCAGTGCTAGTCGGAGCGGCAAGCAGTACTTC. Encoded protein: CSASRSGKQYF.

This sequence joins TRBV4-1 and TRBJ1-5, with TRBD1 as a possible D gene (6 bases). The germline gives CDR1 MGHRA, CDR2 YSYEKL. Deletions cut 0 bases from V and 3 bases from J, with 18 bases between. The CDR3 has 18 residues. CDR3 sequence: CASSQDLARGVNNQPQHF. The CDR3 DNA reads as TGCGCCAGCAGCCAAGATCTGGCCAGGGGTGTTAACAATCAGCCCCAGCATTTT.

The chain employs TRBV14 and TRBJ2-5; possible D gene TRBD2, 6 bases. The CDR3 runs to 15 residues. V was shortened by 1 base and J by 5 bases, with 14 bases between the two germline ends. Germline V gene sequence: CDR1 SGHDN, CDR2 FVKESK. The CDR3, as DNA: TGTGCCAGCAGCCAAGGGGACTTCTATTCTGAGACCCAGTACTTC. Residues: CASSQGDFYSETQYF.

The gene calls are TRBV29-1 and TRBJ1-1; D not certain. The V gene's germline CDR1 is SQVTM and CDR2 ANQGSEA. V lost 5 bases and J 1 base, leaving 8 bases between the germline ends. This CDR3 has 12 residues. Written as DNA, the CDR3 is TGCAGCGTTTCTAACTCGAACACTGAAGCTTTCTTT. It specifies CSVSNSNTEAFF.

This chain connects TRBV18 to TRBJ1-1; D ambiguous. The CDR3 consists of 12 residues. CDR1 KGHSH and CDR2 LQKENI come from the germline V gene. V gave up 6 bases and J gave up 1 base, with 6 bases separating them. The CDR3 coding sequence is TGTGCCAGCTCCTCGTCGAACACTGAAGCTTTCTTT. It translates to CASSSSNTEAFF.

With regard to this clone: Distinct nucleotide sequences in the sample also encode this CDR3. This chain links TRBV18 with TRBJ2-5; D is ambiguous. The germline CDR1 and CDR2 sequences are KGHSH and LQKENI. The CDR3 length is 11 residues. V was cut by 3 bases and J by 1 base, with 0 bases left in between. CDR3 in DNA: TGTGCCAGCTCACCCCAAGAGACCCAGTACTTC. It specifies CASSPQETQYF.

The V gene is TRBV6-1, the J gene TRBJ2-7, with D possibly matching TRBD1 (5 bases). Germline values: CDR1 MNHNS, CDR2 SASEGT. CDR3 length: 12 residues. The V end lost 6 bases, the J end lost 6 bases, and 12 bases lay between the germline ends. As DNA, the CDR3 is TGTGCCAGCAGAGCCAGGGTTGTCGAGCAGTACTTC. Protein sequence: CASRARVVEQYF.

CDR3 sequence: CSVETSGIGEQFF. The CDR3 bases are TGCAGCGTCGAGACTAGCGGGATAGGTGAGCAGTTCTTC. J is TRBJ2-1 and V is TRBV29-1; TRBD2 agrees at 11 bases. Germline loops: CDR1 SQVTM, CDR2 ANQGSEA. This CDR3 has 13 amino acids. V lost 6 bases and J lost 9; bases outside the gene matches: 7.